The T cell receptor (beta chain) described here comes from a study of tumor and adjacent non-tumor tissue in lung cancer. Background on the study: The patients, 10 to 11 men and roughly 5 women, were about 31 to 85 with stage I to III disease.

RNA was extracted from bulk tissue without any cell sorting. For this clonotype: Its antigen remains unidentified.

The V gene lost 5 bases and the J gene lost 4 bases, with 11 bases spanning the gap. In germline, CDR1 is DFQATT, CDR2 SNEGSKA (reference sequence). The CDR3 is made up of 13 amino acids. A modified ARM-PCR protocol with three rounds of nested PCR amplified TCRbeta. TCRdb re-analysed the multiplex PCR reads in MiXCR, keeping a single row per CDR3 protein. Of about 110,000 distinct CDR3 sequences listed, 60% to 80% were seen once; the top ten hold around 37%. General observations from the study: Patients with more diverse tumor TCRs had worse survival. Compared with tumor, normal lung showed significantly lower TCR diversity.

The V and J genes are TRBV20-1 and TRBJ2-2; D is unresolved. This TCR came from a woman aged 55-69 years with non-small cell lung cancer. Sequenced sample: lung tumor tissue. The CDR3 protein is CSALDHFTGELFF. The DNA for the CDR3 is TGCAGTGCTCTCGACCATTTCACCGGGGAGCTGTTTTTT.